The next 5 T cell receptor beta chains were all read from a single sample in a study of identical twins. Each CDR3 protein is one row after TCRdb ran MiXCR on the 5' RACE reads. Counted here are around 370,000 distinct CDR3 sequences, 9% to 10% occurring once; the ten biggest clones make up under 10%. Sequencing was done on a sample of naive T cells sorted from blood. The receptors derive from a woman aged 45 to 65 in good health.

The chain couples TRBV18 to TRBJ1-2; no definite D call. The V gene's germline CDR1 is KGHSH and CDR2 LQKENI. The CDR3 covers 15 residues. Between the trimmed V and J ends, which lost 2 bases and 0 bases, there was a span of 10 bases. The CDR3 nucleotides read TGTGCCAGCTCACCAAGGACGGAACCTAACTATGGCTACACCTTC. Translated: CASSPRTEPNYGYTF.

The sample holds many counts of this clonotype. V usage is TRBV5-1 and J usage is TRBJ2-1; D is unresolved. Trimming cost V 5 bases and J 0 bases, with 6 bases left between them. The CDR3 spans 13 residues. Germline CDR1 SGHRS, CDR2 YFSETQ. CDR3 coding DNA: TGCGCCAGCAGGATTACCTCCTACAATGAGCAGTTCTTC. This sequence encodes CASRITSYNEQFF.

This clonotype has a handful of counts. The genes are TRBV20-1 and TRBJ1-2; a possible D gene is TRBD1 (5 bases). Germline CDR1 is DFQATT and CDR2 is SNEGSKA (reference sequence). The ends were cut back, 0 bases at V and 1 base at J, with 9 bases in the middle. The CDR3 has 14 amino acids. In nucleotides, the CDR3 is TGCAGTGCTAGAGAGATACAGGTTAACTATGGCTACACCTTC. It is translated as CSAREIQVNYGYTF.

CDR3 in DNA: TGTGCCAGCAGCCAAGAGGGCGGGGAGCTGTTTTTT. Amino acid sequence: CASSQEGGELFF. The chain is built from TRBV3-1 and TRBJ2-2, with D uncertain. Trimming removed 0 bases at V and 7 bases at J, with 3 bases between. The CDR3 covers 12 residues. CDR1 and CDR2 (germline): LGHDT, YNNKEL (reference sequence).

The rearrangement uses TRBV12-3 or TRBV12-4 and TRBJ2-5, with D maybe TRBD1 (5 bases). V shed 4 bases and J shed 5 bases, with 11 bases lying between them. The CDR3 consists of 13 residues. This CDR3 is CASSSLGVETQYF. The CDR3, as DNA: TGTGCCAGCAGTTCCCTAGGGGTGGAGACCCAGTACTTC.